This is a list of T cell receptor beta chains from one sample in a study of identical twins. TCRdb ran MiXCR on the 5' RACE reads and lists one entry per CDR3 protein. The sample has 470,000 or so distinct CDR3 sequences, about 24% seen once. These data also featured in a second study, about T cells expressing NK-cell markers.

The sample consisted of CD4+ T cells sorted from blood. The origin of the receptors is a young woman in good health. CDR3s include the opening cysteine and the closing phenylalanine or tryptophan. The order of the fields is J gene, D gene, V gene, clone size, CDR3 protein, CDR3 DNA. A D gene is named only where the DNA matches it firmly. A clone size is listed for some rows: how often the clone was seen (once, few, many), or a class if it is expanded.

TRBJ2-7	NA	TRBV12-3/TRBV12-4	NA	CASSVMGYEQYF	TGTGCCAGCAGTGTTATGGGTTACGAGCAGTACTTC
TRBJ2-3	TRBD2	TRBV5-1	NA	CASTRLAGGDTQYF	TGCGCCAGCACAAGACTAGCGGGGGGAGATACGCAGTATTTT
TRBJ2-7	NA	TRBV11-1	NA	CASSLAPVPLDPDYYEQYF	TGTGCCAGCAGCTTAGCGCCGGTCCCCTTAGACCCTGACTACTACGAGCAGTACTTC
TRBJ2-7	NA	TRBV9	NA	CASSVNPAYEQYF	TGTGCCAGCAGCGTGAATCCCGCCTACGAGCAGTACTTC
TRBJ2-3	TRBD2	TRBV6-2/TRBV6-3	few	CASRPGLAYTDTQYF	TGTGCCAGTCGCCCGGGACTAGCCTACACAGATACGCAGTATTTT
TRBJ2-7	NA	TRBV3-1	few	CASSLDSGSNEQYF	TGTGCCAGCAGTCTCGATTCCGGGTCCAACGAGCAGTACTTC
TRBJ2-1	NA	TRBV18	few	CASSPSENEQFF	TGTGCCAGCTCACCCTCGGAAAATGAGCAGTTCTTC
TRBJ2-2	TRBD2	TRBV7-2	NA	CASSPGGGNTGELFF	TGTGCCAGCAGCCCGGGAGGGGGGAACACCGGGGAGCTGTTTTTT
TRBJ2-7	NA	TRBV7-2	NA	CASSPGLTRSYEQYF	TGTGCCAGCAGCCCTGGACTAACCCGCTCCTACGAGCAGTACTTC
TRBJ2-1	TRBD2	TRBV18	few	CASSRGLAGSYNEQFF	TGTGCCAGCTCACGAGGACTAGCGGGATCCTACAATGAGCAGTTCTTC
TRBJ2-1	NA	TRBV11-2	many	CASSFRGPYNEQFF	TGTGCCAGCAGCTTCAGGGGCCCCTACAATGAGCAGTTCTTC
TRBJ2-5	NA	TRBV6-5	NA	CASSYGGQQKTQYF	TGTGCCAGCAGTTACGGAGGCCAGCAGAAGACCCAGTACTTC
TRBJ1-6	TRBD1	TRBV9	few	CASSVAGTGPSPLHF	TGTGCCAGCAGCGTAGCAGGGACAGGGCCTTCACCCCTCCACTTT
TRBJ2-7	NA	TRBV18	NA	CASSPRVGKTYEQYF	TGTGCCAGCTCACCACGAGTTGGGAAAACCTACGAGCAGTACTTC
TRBJ2-7	NA	TRBV5-1	few	CASSLRQPESSYEQYF	TGCGCCAGCAGCTTGAGACAACCGGAGAGCTCCTACGAGCAGTACTTC
TRBJ2-7	NA	TRBV5-1	few	CASKSGLGGSYEQYF	TGCGCCAGCAAAAGTGGCTTGGGTGGCTCCTACGAGCAGTACTTC